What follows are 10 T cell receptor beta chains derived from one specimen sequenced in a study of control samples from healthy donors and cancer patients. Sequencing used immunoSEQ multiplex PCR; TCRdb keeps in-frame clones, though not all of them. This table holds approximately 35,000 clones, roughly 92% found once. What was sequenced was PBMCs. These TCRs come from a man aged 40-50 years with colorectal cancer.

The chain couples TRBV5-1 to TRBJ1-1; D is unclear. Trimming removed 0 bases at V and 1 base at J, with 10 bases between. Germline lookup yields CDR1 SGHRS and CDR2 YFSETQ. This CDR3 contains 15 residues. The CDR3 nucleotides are TGCGCCAGCAGCTTGGTGGCGGGAGCGAACACTGAAGCTTTCTTT. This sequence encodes CASSLVAGANTEAFF. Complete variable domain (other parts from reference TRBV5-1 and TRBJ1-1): KAGVTQTPRYLIKTRGQQVTLSCSPISGHRSVSWYQQTPGQGLQFLFEYFSETQRNKGNFPGRFSGRQFSNSRSEMNVSTLELGDSALYLCASSLVAGANTEAFFGQGTRLTVV.

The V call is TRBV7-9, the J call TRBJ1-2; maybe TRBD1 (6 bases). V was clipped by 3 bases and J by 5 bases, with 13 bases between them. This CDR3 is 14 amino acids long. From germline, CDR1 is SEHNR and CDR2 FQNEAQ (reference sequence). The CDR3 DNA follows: TGTGCCAGCAGCTTGGGACACCCAGGGTATGGCTACACCTTC. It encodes CASSLGHPGYGYTF.

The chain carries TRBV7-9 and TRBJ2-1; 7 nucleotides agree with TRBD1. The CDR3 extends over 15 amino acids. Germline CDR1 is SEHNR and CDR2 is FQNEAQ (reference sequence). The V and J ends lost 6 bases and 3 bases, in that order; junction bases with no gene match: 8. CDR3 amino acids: CASSVGGGGYNEQFF. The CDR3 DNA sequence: TGTGCCAGCAGTGTAGGGGGCGGCGGCTACAATGAGCAGTTCTTC.

For the CDR3, the DNA is TGCGCCAGCAGCCCGATACAGGGGGACACTGAAGCTTTCTTT. This encodes CASSPIQGDTEAFF. V and J are TRBV5-1 and TRBJ1-1; 8 nucleotides line up with TRBD1. CDR3 length equals 14 residues. Trimming cost V 4 bases and J 3 bases; bases outside gene matches: 5. In germline, CDR1 is SGHRS, CDR2 YFSETQ.

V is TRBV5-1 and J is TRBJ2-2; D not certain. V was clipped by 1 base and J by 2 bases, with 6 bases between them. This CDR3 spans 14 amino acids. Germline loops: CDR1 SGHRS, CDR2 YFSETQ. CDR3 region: CASSLNYNTGELFF. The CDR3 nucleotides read TGCGCCAGCAGCTTGAACTATAACACCGGGGAGCTGTTTTTT. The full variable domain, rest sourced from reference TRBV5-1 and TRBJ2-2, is KAGVTQTPRYLIKTRGQQVTLSCSPISGHRSVSWYQQTPGQGLQFLFEYFSETQRNKGNFPGRFSGRQFSNSRSEMNVSTLELGDSALYLCASSLNYNTGELFFGEGSRLTVL.

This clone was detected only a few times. CDR3 coding DNA: TGTGCCAGTAGTATAGCGGGACCTCTTTACGAGCAGTACTTC. Residues: CASSIAGPLYEQYF. V is TRBV19 and J is TRBJ2-7; D is tentatively TRBD1 or TRBD2 (5 bases each). The CDR3 contains 14 residues. Trimming took 1 base from V and 4 from J, leaving 11 bases between them. Germline-derived CDR1 and CDR2 are LNHDA and SQIVND (reference sequence).

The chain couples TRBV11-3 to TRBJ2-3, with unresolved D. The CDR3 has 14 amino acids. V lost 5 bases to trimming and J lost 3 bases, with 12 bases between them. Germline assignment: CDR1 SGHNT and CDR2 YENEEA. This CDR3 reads CASSQRLGTDTQYF. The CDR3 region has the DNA TGTGCCAGCAGCCAAAGGCTGGGGACAGATACGCAGTATTTT.

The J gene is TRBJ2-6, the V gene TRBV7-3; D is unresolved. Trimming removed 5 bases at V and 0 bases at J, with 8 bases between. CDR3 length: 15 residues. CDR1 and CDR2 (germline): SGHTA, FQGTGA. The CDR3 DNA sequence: TGTGCCAGCAGCAAAAAGGACTCTGGGGCCAACGTCCTGACTTTC. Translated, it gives CASSKKDSGANVLTF.

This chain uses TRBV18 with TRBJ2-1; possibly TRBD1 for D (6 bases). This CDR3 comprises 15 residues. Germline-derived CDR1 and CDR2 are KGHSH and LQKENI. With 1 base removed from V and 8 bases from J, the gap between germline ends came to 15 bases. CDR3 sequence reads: CASSPQQGTGDEQFF. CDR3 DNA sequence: TGTGCCAGCTCACCACAGCAGGGGACCGGCGATGAGCAGTTCTTC.

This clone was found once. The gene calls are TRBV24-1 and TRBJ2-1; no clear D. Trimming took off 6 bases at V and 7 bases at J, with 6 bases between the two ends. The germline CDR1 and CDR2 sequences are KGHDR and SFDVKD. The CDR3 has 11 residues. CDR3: CATSSFNEQFF. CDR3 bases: TGTGCCACCAGTAGTTTTAATGAGCAGTTCTTC.